Shown below are 30 T cell receptor beta chains from a single sample sequenced in a study of T cell repertoires in cytomegalovirus infection. TCRdb reprocessed the reads with MiXCR, giving one entry per CDR3 protein. The sample lists roughly 250,000 distinct CDR3 sequences; about 23% were seen once. Sequencing used CD8+ T cells from PBMCs. Every receptor here comes from a human donor in good health (CMV status not recorded). Some clones in this sample may be carry-over from other donors' samples.

The rearrangement links TRBV28 to TRBJ2-7; D possibly corresponds to TRBD1 (6 bases). Germline V gives CDR1 MDHEN, CDR2 SYDVKM. V lost 1 base and J 0 bases, leaving 13 bases between the germline ends. This CDR3 is built from 16 residues. The CDR3 DNA reads TGTGCCAGCAGTTTATACGGGACATCGCCCTCCTACGAGCAGTACTTC. Amino acids: CASSLYGTSPSYEQYF.

This clonotype was seen many times. The V and J genes are TRBV7-9 and TRBJ2-1, with 8 positions matching TRBD2. The junction had 8 bases not matched to a gene; V was cut back by 5 bases and J by 8 bases. The CDR3 loop spans 14 amino acids. Germline values: CDR1 SEHNR, CDR2 FQNEAQ (reference sequence). The CDR3 region has the DNA TGTGCCAGCAGCCCGGGACTAGGGGCCTATGAGCAGTTCTTC. Translation gives CASSPGLGAYEQFF.

This clonotype counts as medium-sized (0.01 to 0.1%). The chain is built from TRBV11-1 and TRBJ2-1; D may be TRBD2 (7 bases). Per the germline V gene, CDR1 is SGHAT and CDR2 is FQDESV (reference sequence). V gave up 5 bases and J gave up 8 bases, with 16 bases separating them. This CDR3 has 14 amino acids. The CDR3 sequence: CASSPRGGSDEQFF. CDR3 nucleotides: TGTGCCAGCAGCCCGAGGGGGGGCTCGGATGAGCAGTTCTTC.

This clonotype was seen a handful of times. The gene calls are TRBV4-1 and TRBJ2-7; 9 nucleotides align to TRBD2. The CDR3 covers 19 residues. Germline assignment: CDR1 MGHRA and CDR2 YSYEKL. The ends lost 4 bases at V and 0 bases at J; junction bases unmatched: 16. CDR3 DNA sequence: TGCGCCAGCAGCCCCCTAGTAAGTAAGCGGGGGGCTAACTCCTACGAGCAGTACTTC. Translating gives CASSPLVSKRGANSYEQYF.

About this clonotype itself: A read error may produce the germline difference seen at one junction end. The J gene is TRBJ2-7, the V gene TRBV7-2; 8 bases are shared with TRBD1. The CDR3 length is 16 residues. The V gene's germline CDR1 is SGHTA and CDR2 FQGNSA. CDR3 residues: CARSLGQGLGRYEQYF. CDR3 nucleotides: TGTGCCAGGAGCTTAGGACAGGGTTTAGGTCGCTACGAGCAGTACTTC.

This clonotype was counted between two and nine times. The J gene is TRBJ2-7, the V gene TRBV20-1; D call uncertain. The CDR3 has 11 residues. Trimming shortened V by 6 bases and J by 6 bases, and 12 bases separated the two germline ends. Germline loops: CDR1 DFQATT, CDR2 SNEGSKA (reference sequence). This CDR3 is CSARRVSEQYF. As DNA, the CDR3 is TGCAGTGCCCGACGGGTGAGCGAGCAGTACTTC.

This clonotype was recorded many times. The chain is built from TRBV7-9 and TRBJ2-1; the match to TRBD1 covers 8 bases. Germline-derived CDR1 and CDR2 are SEHNR and FQNEAQ (reference sequence). With 5 bases clipped from V and 1 base from J, the junction kept 7 bases outside the gene matches. The CDR3 totals 16 residues. The CDR3 DNA sequence: TGTGCCAGCAGCCCAGCGCAGGGGGCATCCTACAATGAGCAGTTCTTC. Translation: CASSPAQGASYNEQFF.

This clonotype was seen ten or more times. V gene TRBV7-8 combines with J gene TRBJ2-1; the match to TRBD2 covers 9 bases. V shed 5 bases, J shed 5 bases, and the junction held 13 bases outside the gene matches. Germline loops: CDR1 SGHVS, CDR2 FQNEAQ. The CDR3 has 17 amino acids. The CDR3 loop is CASSEWAGGVINNEQFF. CDR3 nucleotides: TGTGCCAGCAGCGAATGGGCGGGGGGGGTAATTAACAATGAGCAGTTCTTC.

At least ten counts were recorded for this clonotype. The rearrangement uses TRBV28 and TRBJ1-6, with 7 bases matching TRBD1. The V gene end was trimmed by 6 bases and the J gene end by 9 bases; junction bases not matched to a gene: 11. The germline V gene encodes CDR1 MDHEN and CDR2 SYDVKM. The CDR3 runs 15 residues. The CDR3 sequence: CASSSTGQFGSPLHF. The CDR3 nucleotides are TGTGCCAGCAGCTCTACGGGACAGTTCGGTTCACCCCTCCACTTT. Full variable domain (remainder filled in from reference TRBV28 and TRBJ1-6): DVKVTQSSRYLVKRTGEKVFLECVQDMDHENMFWYRQDPGLGLRLIYFSYDVKMKEKGDIPEGYSVSREKKERFSLILESASTNQTSMYLCASSSTGQFGSPLHFGNGTRLTVT.

This clonotype was recorded at least ten times. The chain carries TRBV4-1 and TRBJ2-3, with a possible D match to TRBD2 (7 bases). Between the trimmed V and J ends, which lost 0 bases and 2 bases, there was a span of 15 bases. The V gene's germline CDR1 is MGHRA and CDR2 YSYEKL. This CDR3 spans 17 amino acids. The CDR3 loop reads CASSQDRTGGVTDTQYF. Written as DNA, the CDR3 is TGCGCCAGCAGCCAAGATCGAACGGGGGGCGTCACAGATACGCAGTATTTT.

In this sample, this clonotype turned up a few times. This rearrangement joins TRBV28 to TRBJ2-7; maybe TRBD1 (6 bases). The CDR3 is 15 amino acids. V was trimmed by 2 bases and J by 7 bases, leaving 18 bases between them. Per the germline V gene, CDR1 is MDHEN and CDR2 is SYDVKM. The CDR3 region has the DNA TGTGCCAGCAGTTTAATCAGGGGTGGGTCGAGAGAGCAGTACTTC. Its protein is CASSLIRGGSREQYF.

This clonotype was seen many times. The chain links TRBV7-9 to TRBJ2-7; D gene ambiguous. Germline V gene data show CDR1 as SEHNR and CDR2 as FQNEAQ (reference sequence). The CDR3 is 12 residues long. V was trimmed by 2 bases and J by 6 bases, leaving 8 bases between them. Here the CDR3 DNA reads TGTGCCAGCAGCTTAATAGAGTCCGAGCAGTACTTC. Its protein product is CASSLIESEQYF.

This clonotype has a single count. This rearrangement joins TRBV3-1 to TRBJ1-5; no reliable D call. Trimming took off 2 bases at V and 4 bases at J, with 6 bases between the two ends. The CDR3 contains 13 residues. Germline V gene sequence: CDR1 LGHDT, CDR2 YNNKEL (reference sequence). The CDR3, as DNA: TGTGCCAGCAGCCAAAACCCTAATCAGCCCCAGCATTTT. Translating gives CASSQNPNQPQHF.

The V call is TRBV28, the J call TRBJ1-3; D unclear. The CDR3 has 13 residues. Germline V gene sequence: CDR1 MDHEN, CDR2 SYDVKM. V was shortened by 6 bases and J by 0 bases, with 6 bases between the two germline ends. The CDR3 coding sequence is TGTGCCAGCAGCGAGGTCTCTGGAAACACCATATATTTT. It codes for CASSEVSGNTIYF.

This clonotype was detected only once. V gene TRBV4-1 combines with J gene TRBJ1-1; 7 bases agree with TRBD1. CDR1 is MGHRA and CDR2 is YSYEKL in the germline V gene. Losses at the gene ends were 4 bases for V and 4 bases for J; bases not matched to a gene: 9. This CDR3 is 15 amino acids long. The CDR3 sequence: CASSLGRGQSTEAFF. The CDR3, as DNA: TGCGCCAGCAGCCTGGGGCGGGGACAGAGCACTGAAGCTTTCTTT.

The chain is built from TRBV25-1 and TRBJ1-2, with 9 bases fitting TRBD1. This CDR3 is built from 14 residues. Germline V gene lookup returns CDR1 MGHDK and CDR2 SYGVNS. Trimming at V came to 2 bases and at J to 8 bases, leaving 6 bases not matched to a gene. The CDR3 region has the DNA TGTGCCAGCAGTGAACGGGACAGGGTGGACGGCTACACCTTC. Its protein is CASSERDRVDGYTF.

The gene calls are TRBV20-1 and TRBJ1-5; 9 positions agree with TRBD1. CDR3 length equals 17 residues. The junction had 10 bases not matched to a gene; V was cut back by 4 bases and J by 0 bases. Germline loops: CDR1 DFQATT, CDR2 SNEGSKA (reference sequence). CDR3 sequence reads: CSAKYGTGMTSNQPQHF. As DNA, the CDR3 is TGCAGTGCTAAGTACGGGACAGGGATGACTAGCAATCAGCCCCAGCATTTT.

This clonotype was detected only a few times. This chain joins TRBV6-5 and TRBJ1-1, with 10 bases lining up with TRBD1. Losses at the gene ends were 11 bases for V and 6 bases for J; bases not matched to a gene: 6. Per germline, CDR1 MNHEY and CDR2 SVGAGI. This CDR3 spans 12 amino acids. DNA of the CDR3: TGTGCCGGGGACAGGGGAGTATCTGAAGCTTTCTTT. Its translation is CAGDRGVSEAFF.

The rearrangement joins TRBV24-1 to TRBJ2-3, with D unclear. This CDR3 contains 14 residues. V lost 0 bases, J lost 6 bases, and 9 bases lay in between. Germline lookup yields CDR1 KGHDR and CDR2 SFDVKD. The CDR3 reads CATSDLWQADTQYF. Written as DNA, the CDR3 is TGTGCCACCAGTGATTTGTGGCAGGCGGATACGCAGTATTTT.

This clonotype was counted ten times or more. The rearrangement uses TRBV7-9 and TRBJ2-2; D tentatively reads TRBD1 or TRBD2 (5 bases each). Germline V lookup: CDR1 SEHNR, CDR2 FQNEAQ (reference sequence). There are 12 residues in the CDR3. Trimming removed 5 bases at V and 10 bases at J, with 11 bases between. CDR3 DNA: TGTGCCAGCAGCAGGGACCAGCCGGAGCTGTTTTTT. Its translation is CASSRDQPELFF. The whole variable domain, remainder taken from reference TRBV7-9 and TRBJ2-2, is DTGVSQNPRHKITKRGQNVTFRCDPISEHNRLYWYRQTLGQGPEFLTYFQNEAQLEKSRLLSDRFSAERPKGSFSTLEIQRTEQGDSAMYLCASSRDQPELFFGEGSRLTVL.

V and J are TRBV4-1 and TRBJ1-1, with unresolved D. Looked up from germline, CDR1 is MGHRA and CDR2 is YSYEKL. The CDR3 is 15 residues long. V lost 0 bases to trimming and J lost 4 bases, with 12 bases between them. The CDR3 coding sequence is TGCGCCAGCAGCCAAGAAGGGAAGGGAATCACTGAAGCTTTCTTT. This encodes CASSQEGKGITEAFF.

This chain joins TRBV6-5 and TRBJ2-1, with D uncertain. Trimming stripped 0 bases from V and 1 base from J, with 4 bases between. The CDR3 runs 14 residues. CDR1 MNHEY and CDR2 SVGAGI come from the germline V gene. The CDR3 spells CASSYSGSYNEQFF. The CDR3 DNA is TGTGCCAGCAGTTACTCGGGGTCCTACAATGAGCAGTTCTTC.

This clonotype was seen at least ten times. The chain joins TRBV7-3 to TRBJ2-3; 10 positions agree with TRBD1. With V trimmed by 5 bases and J by 3 bases, 5 bases remained unmatched. The germline V gene has CDR1 SGHTA and CDR2 FQGTGA. This CDR3 has 15 amino acids. CDR3: CASSPPGQGTDTQYF. The CDR3 DNA reads as TGTGCCAGCAGCCCTCCGGGACAGGGGACAGATACGCAGTATTTT.

This clonotype was found many times. The rearrangement joins TRBV28 to TRBJ1-1; D ambiguous. CDR1 MDHEN and CDR2 SYDVKM come from the germline V gene. The CDR3 covers 15 residues. Trimming removed 1 base at V and 5 bases at J, with 14 bases between. CDR3 nucleotides: TGTGCCAGCAGTTTATCGGTCTCGGCGGTGACTGAAGCTTTCTTT. Its protein product is CASSLSVSAVTEAFF.

This clonotype was counted many times. CDR3 sequence reads: CASSWGGLNTEAFF. CDR3 sequence (DNA): TGTGCCAGCAGTTGGGGAGGGCTTAACACTGAAGCTTTCTTT. This chain uses TRBV27 with TRBJ1-1; D is unclear. V gave up 4 bases and J gave up 2 bases, with 11 bases separating them. The length of the CDR3 is 14 residues. CDR1 MNHEY and CDR2 SMNVEV come from the germline V gene (reference sequence).

J is TRBJ1-5 and V is TRBV28; D gene ambiguous. This CDR3 comprises 17 residues. V lost 2 bases, J lost 5 bases, and 19 bases lay in between. The germline V gene has CDR1 MDHEN and CDR2 SYDVKM. In DNA, the CDR3 is TGTGCCAGCAGTTTACGGACCCGGGTCTTGCCTTATCAGCCCCAGCATTTT. It is translated as CASSLRTRVLPYQPQHF. Looking up the rest from reference TRBV28 and TRBJ1-5 gives the full variable domain: DVKVTQSSRYLVKRTGEKVFLECVQDMDHENMFWYRQDPGLGLRLIYFSYDVKMKEKGDIPEGYSVSREKKERFSLILESASTNQTSMYLCASSLRTRVLPYQPQHFGDGTRLSIL.

CDR3 coding DNA: TGTGCCAGCAGCATTACCCCGGGACAGGGGGTATCCTACGAGCAGTACTTC. It encodes CASSITPGQGVSYEQYF. The gene calls are TRBV7-9 and TRBJ2-7, with 11 positions matching TRBD1. The V and J ends lost 5 bases and 1 base, in that order; junction bases with no gene match: 10. The CDR3 extends over 17 amino acids. Germline CDR1 and CDR2: SEHNR and FQNEAQ (reference sequence).

In its sample, this clonotype was seen a few times. The chain has TRBV29-1 and TRBJ1-1, with a possible D match to TRBD1 (6 bases). The germline CDR1 and CDR2 sequences are SQVTM and ANQGSEA. There are 13 residues in the CDR3. The V end was cut by 6 bases, the J end by 6 bases, with 17 bases between. The CDR3 nucleotides are TGCAGCGTAGATCACAGGGCCCGACCTGAAGCTTTCTTT. Translating it yields CSVDHRARPEAFF.

This clonotype was detected ten times or more. The rearrangement joins TRBV7-6 to TRBJ1-2, with a tentative D call TRBD1 (5 bases). CDR1 SGHVS and CDR2 FNYEAQ come from the germline V gene. The CDR3 has 15 amino acids. V lost 1 base and J lost 0, with 9 bases in between. The CDR3: CASSLGQGSNYGYTF. CDR3 bases: TGTGCCAGCAGCTTAGGGCAGGGATCTAACTATGGCTACACCTTC.

In its sample, this clonotype was seen many times. V is TRBV7-9 and J is TRBJ1-1; 9 positions match TRBD1. The CDR3 runs 17 residues. CDR1 and CDR2 (germline): SEHNR, FQNEAQ (reference sequence). The junction had 14 bases not matched to a gene; V was cut back by 4 bases and J by 5 bases. The CDR3 nucleotides are TGTGCCAGCAGCTCCCCCCTGTCACAGGGGGCTGGGACTGAAGCTTTCTTT. Its translation: CASSSPLSQGAGTEAFF.